The 19 T cell receptor beta chains below all came from one sample that was sequenced in a study of blood T cell repertoires in COVID-19. Sequencing was performed with immunoSEQ multiplex PCR; in TCRdb, only in-frame clones are kept and a portion is missing. The sample has roughly 180,000 clones, approximately 80% seen once; the top ten hold more than 9.5%. Sequenced: peripheral blood. The source is a woman aged 40 to 55 with COVID-19, enrolled during active disease.

J is TRBJ2-6 and V is TRBV19; 7 bases are a match to TRBD1. CDR1 is LNHDA, CDR2 SQIVND, per germline (reference sequence). With V trimmed by 9 bases and J by 0 bases, 11 bases remained unmatched. This CDR3 comprises 17 residues. In nucleotides, the CDR3 is TGTGCCAGCACCCGCACAGGGGCGAGCTCTGGGGCCAACGTCCTGACTTTC. Its translation is CASTRTGASSGANVLTF. The entire variable domain, with the rest obtained from reference TRBV19 and TRBJ2-6, is as follows: DGGITQSPKYLFRKEGQNVTLSCEQNLNHDAMYWYRQDPGQGLRLIYYSQIVNDFQKGDIAEGYSVSREKKESFPLTVTSAQKNPTAFYLCASTRTGASSGANVLTFGAGSRLTVL.

The table lists this clone with a few counts. The CDR3 loop is CASSRDRGTNEKLFF. In nucleotides, the CDR3 is TGTGCCAGCAGTCGGGACAGGGGAACTAATGAAAAACTGTTTTTT. The chain recombines TRBV2 with TRBJ1-4; 10 positions agree with TRBD1. Germline CDR1 and CDR2: SNHLY and FYNNEI. The CDR3 runs 15 residues. The V gene end was trimmed by 5 bases and the J gene end by 1 base; junction bases not matched to a gene: 1.

The chain combines TRBV18 with TRBJ2-5; D is possibly TRBD1 (5 bases). Deletions cut 2 bases from V and 9 bases from J, with 13 bases between. Germline V CDR1 and CDR2: KGHSH, LQKENI. The CDR3 length is 13 residues. The CDR3 loop is CASSPETERPQYF. CDR3 bases: TGTGCCAGCTCACCAGAGACAGAGAGGCCCCAGTACTTC.

This chain joins TRBV6-4 and TRBJ2-1; TRBD2 matches 12 bases. V shed 2 bases, J shed 13 bases, and the junction held 12 bases outside the gene matches. This CDR3 comprises 16 residues. Per the germline V gene, CDR1 is MRHNA and CDR2 is SNTAGT. In DNA form, the CDR3 reads TGTGCCAGCAGTGACACCTCTAGCGGGAGGGCCAATCGACAGTTCTTC. This sequence encodes CASSDTSSGRANRQFF.

V gene TRBV5-8 combines with J gene TRBJ1-1, with a tentative D call TRBD1 (5 bases). The germline gives CDR1 SGHTS, CDR2 YDEGEE. This CDR3 has 15 residues. The V and J ends lost 0 bases and 6 bases respectively, with 15 bases between them. CDR3 in DNA: TGTGCCAGCAGCTTGGTTGGTAGGGGCGCCCCTGAAGCTTTCTTT. Translated, it gives CASSLVGRGAPEAFF.

This clone showed up just once. The gene calls are TRBV6-5 and TRBJ2-4; perhaps TRBD1 as D (5 bases). CDR1 and CDR2 from the germline V gene are MNHEY and SVGAGI. The germline V and J ends were trimmed by 6 bases and 10 bases, with 16 bases remaining between them. There are 13 residues in the CDR3. The CDR3 nucleotides are TGTGCCAGCAGACCCCCAAGGGGATGGATTCAGTACTTC. Amino acids: CASRPPRGWIQYF.

This rearrangement joins TRBV30 to TRBJ1-1, with D unclear. The CDR3 loop spans 13 amino acids. Trimming pared 2 bases from V and 5 bases from J, leaving 12 bases between. The V gene's germline CDR1 is GTSNPN and CDR2 SVGIG (reference sequence). The CDR3 nucleotides are TGTGCCTGGAGTCGTTCGTCGGAGACTGAAGCTTTCTTT. It is translated as CAWSRSSETEAFF.

The chain employs TRBV13 and TRBJ2-7, with 10 bases that match TRBD1. Germline V gene sequence: CDR1 PRHDT, CDR2 FYEKMQ (reference sequence). There are 14 residues in the CDR3. V dropped 3 bases and J dropped 7; count of bases not matched to a gene: 6. This CDR3 reads CASSFRQGAGEQYF. The CDR3 DNA reads as TGTGCCAGCAGCTTTCGACAGGGGGCGGGTGAGCAGTACTTC.

The V gene is TRBV3-1 (or the pseudogene TRBV3-2), the J gene TRBJ2-2, with unresolved D. Trimming removed 1 base from V and 3 bases from J, with 9 bases in between. This CDR3 contains 15 residues. The germline V gene encodes CDR1 LGHDT and CDR2 YNNKEL (reference sequence). CDR3 DNA: TGTGCCAGCAGCCAAGGGTCAGGATACACCGGGGAGCTGTTTTTT. It encodes CASSQGSGYTGELFF.

The J gene is TRBJ2-1, the V gene TRBV4-1, with a weak D call TRBD1 (6 bases). Germline V gene sequence: CDR1 MGHRA, CDR2 YSYEKL. V lost 3 bases, J lost 9 bases, and 18 bases lay in between. This CDR3 spans 15 amino acids. Here the CDR3 DNA reads TGCGCCAGCAGCCATAAAATTCAGGGGCCCGTTGAGCAGTTCTTC. It codes for CASSHKIQGPVEQFF.

This clone was found many times. The chain joins TRBV3-1 (or the pseudogene TRBV3-2) to TRBJ1-1; no firm D call. The germline CDR1 and CDR2 sequences are LGHDT and YNNKEL (reference sequence). V lost 1 base and J lost 8, with 8 bases in between. This CDR3 contains 12 residues. CDR3 in DNA: TGTGCCAGCAGCCAAGGTGCGGGGGAAGCTTTCTTT. This codes for CASSQGAGEAFF.

The rearrangement links TRBV6-2 or TRBV6-3 to TRBJ2-1; perhaps TRBD2 as D (6 bases). V was shortened by 2 bases and J by 0 bases, with 8 bases between the two germline ends. The CDR3 spans 15 residues. CDR1 MNHEY and CDR2 SVGEGT come from the germline V gene. The DNA for the CDR3 is TGTGCCAGCAGTTACGGGGGGAGCTCCTACAATGAGCAGTTCTTC. It specifies CASSYGGSSYNEQFF.

In its sample, this clone was seen a few times. The chain couples TRBV15 to TRBJ1-2; TRBD1 matches at 7 bases. This CDR3 contains 12 residues. Trimming removed 5 bases from V and 5 bases from J; junction bases left unmatched: 2. The germline V gene has CDR1 LNHNV and CDR2 YYDKDF (reference sequence). The CDR3 sequence is CATSPGGYGYTF. The DNA of the CDR3 is TGTGCCACCAGCCCAGGGGGATATGGCTACACCTTC.

This chain uses TRBV6-6 with TRBJ2-1; a possible D gene is TRBD1 (5 bases). Trimming cost V 7 bases and J 9 bases, with 22 bases left between them. CDR1 is MNHNY and CDR2 is SVGAGI in the germline V gene (reference sequence). The CDR3 totals 15 residues. This CDR3 is CASIDGHTRFREQFF. For the CDR3, the DNA is TGTGCCAGCATTGATGGACATACGAGATTTCGTGAGCAGTTCTTC.

The V gene is TRBV27, the J gene TRBJ2-3; 10 bases line up with TRBD2. After removal of 7 bases from V and 5 bases from J, the junction contained 9 bases not matched to a gene. CDR3 length: 15 residues. CDR1 and CDR2 (germline): MNHEY, SMNVEV (reference sequence). CDR3 region: CASKVGLAVRDTQYF. The DNA for the CDR3 is TGTGCCAGCAAGGTTGGACTAGCGGTCCGAGATACGCAGTATTTT.

V gene TRBV4-1 combines with J gene TRBJ1-4, with 9 bases fitting TRBD1. Per germline, CDR1 MGHRA and CDR2 YSYEKL. This CDR3 spans 15 amino acids. V lost 5 bases and J lost 6; bases outside the gene matches: 7. The CDR3 loop reads CASSTPGTGYEKLFF. CDR3 in DNA: TGCGCCAGCAGCACCCCCGGGACAGGGTATGAAAAACTGTTTTTT.

This clone was found once. The V call is TRBV5-1, the J call TRBJ2-7; D gene ambiguous. The germline V and J ends were trimmed by 0 bases and 4 bases, with 8 bases remaining between them. This CDR3 region has 13 residues. Germline values: CDR1 SGHRS, CDR2 YFSETQ. The DNA for the CDR3 is TGCGCCAGCAGCTTGGCCGAGAGATACGAGCAGTACTTC. It yields the protein CASSLAERYEQYF.

J is TRBJ1-4 and V is TRBV7-2, with 11 bases aligning to TRBD1. Trimming took 4 bases from V and 8 from J; bases not matched to a gene: 6. Germline V gene data show CDR1 as SGHTA and CDR2 as FQGNSA. The CDR3 length is 15 residues. CDR3 region: CASSSPGQGGEKLFF. CDR3 bases: TGTGCCAGCAGCTCACCGGGACAGGGGGGGGAAAAACTGTTTTTT.

V is TRBV7-3 and J is TRBJ1-1; 9 bases align to TRBD1. The ends lost 6 bases at V and 8 bases at J; junction bases unmatched: 7. Germline V gene lookup returns CDR1 SGHTA and CDR2 FQGTGA. The CDR3 runs 13 residues. As DNA, the CDR3 is TGTGCCAGCAGGGAATCCGGGACAGGGGAAGCTTTCTTT. This gives the protein CASRESGTGEAFF.